This TCR beta chain comes out of a study of T cells in localized non-small cell lung cancer. Trimming at V came to 0 bases and at J to 4 bases, leaving 7 bases not matched to a gene. Germline values: CDR1 SGHRS, CDR2 YFSETQ. The CDR3 spans 16 residues. Clones were read by immunoSEQ multiplex PCR, and TCRdb kept only the in-frame ones, dropping some. The table records 25,000 or so clones, more than 75% of them present only once. This specimen was PBMCs, taken before any cancer treatment. The chain employs TRBV5-1 and TRBJ2-1; 7 positions match TRBD2. This receptor was taken from a man aged 40 to 70 with stage II lung adenocarcinoma. For the CDR3, the DNA is TGCGCCAGCAGCTTGGATGGGCGGGAGACTTACAATGAGCAGTTCTTC. This sequence encodes CASSLDGRETYNEQFF. Using reference TRBV5-1 and TRBJ2-1 for the parts outside the CDR3, the full variable domain is KAGVTQTPRYLIKTRGQQVTLSCSPISGHRSVSWYQQTPGQGLQFLFEYFSETQRNKGNFPGRFSGRQFSNSRSEMNVSTLELGDSALYLCASSLDGRETYNEQFFGPGTRLTVL.